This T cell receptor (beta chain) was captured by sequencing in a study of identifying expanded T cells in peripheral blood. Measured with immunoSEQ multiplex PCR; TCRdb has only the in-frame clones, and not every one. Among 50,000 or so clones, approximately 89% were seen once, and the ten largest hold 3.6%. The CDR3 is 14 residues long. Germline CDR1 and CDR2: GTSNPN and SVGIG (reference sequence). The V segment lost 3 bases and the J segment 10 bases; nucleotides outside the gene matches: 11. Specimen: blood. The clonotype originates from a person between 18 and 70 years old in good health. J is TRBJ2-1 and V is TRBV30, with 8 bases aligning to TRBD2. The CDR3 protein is CAWSASSGTREQFF. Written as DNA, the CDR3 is TGTGCCTGGAGCGCTTCATCCGGGACTAGAGAGCAGTTCTTC.